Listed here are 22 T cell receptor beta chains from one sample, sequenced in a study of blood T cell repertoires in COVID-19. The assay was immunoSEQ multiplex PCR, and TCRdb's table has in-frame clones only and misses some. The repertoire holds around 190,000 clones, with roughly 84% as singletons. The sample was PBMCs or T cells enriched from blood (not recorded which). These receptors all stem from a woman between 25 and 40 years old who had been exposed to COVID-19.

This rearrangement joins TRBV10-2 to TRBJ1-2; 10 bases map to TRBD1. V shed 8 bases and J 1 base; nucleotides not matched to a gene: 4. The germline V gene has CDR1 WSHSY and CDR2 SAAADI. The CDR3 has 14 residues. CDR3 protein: CASRGTGVNYGYTF. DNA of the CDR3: TGCGCCAGCCGAGGGACAGGGGTTAACTATGGCTACACCTTC.

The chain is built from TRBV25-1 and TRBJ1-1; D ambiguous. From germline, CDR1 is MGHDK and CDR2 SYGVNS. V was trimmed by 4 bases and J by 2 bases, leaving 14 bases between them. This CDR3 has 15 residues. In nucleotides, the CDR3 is TGTGCCAGCAGTGCCGATTCAACAGCAAACACTGAAGCTTTCTTT. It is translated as CASSADSTANTEAFF.

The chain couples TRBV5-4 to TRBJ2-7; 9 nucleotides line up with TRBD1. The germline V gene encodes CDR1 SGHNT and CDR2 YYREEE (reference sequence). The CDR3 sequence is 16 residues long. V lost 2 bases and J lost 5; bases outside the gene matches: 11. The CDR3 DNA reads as TGTGCCAGCAGCTTAGAACAGGGGGCGCCAGCTGACGAGCAGTACTTC. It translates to CASSLEQGAPADEQYF.

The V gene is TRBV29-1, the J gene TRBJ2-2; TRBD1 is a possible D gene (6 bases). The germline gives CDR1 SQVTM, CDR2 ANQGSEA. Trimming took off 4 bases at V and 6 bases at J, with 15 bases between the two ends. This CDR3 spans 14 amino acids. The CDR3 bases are TGCAGCGTTGGTGTGGTGGGGGCGCCCGGGGAGCTGTTTTTT. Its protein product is CSVGVVGAPGELFF.

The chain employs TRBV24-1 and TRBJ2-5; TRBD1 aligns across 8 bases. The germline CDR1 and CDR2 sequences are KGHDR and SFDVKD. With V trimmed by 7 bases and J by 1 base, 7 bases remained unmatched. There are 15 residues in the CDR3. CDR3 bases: TGTGCCACCAGCAAAACAGACAGGGGCCAAGAGACCCAGTACTTC. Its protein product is CATSKTDRGQETQYF.

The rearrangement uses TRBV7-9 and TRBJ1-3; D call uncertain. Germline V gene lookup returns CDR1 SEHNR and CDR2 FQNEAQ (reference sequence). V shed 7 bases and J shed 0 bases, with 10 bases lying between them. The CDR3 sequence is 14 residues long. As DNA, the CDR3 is TGTGCCAGCATCGGCGTAGCCTCTGGAAACACCATATATTTT. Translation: CASIGVASGNTIYF.

The CDR3 loop reads CASSTGTVNTEAFF. The CDR3 DNA sequence: TGTGCCAGCAGCACAGGGACAGTGAACACTGAAGCTTTCTTT. The rearrangement joins TRBV5-4 to TRBJ1-1, with 7 bases fitting TRBD1. The CDR3 loop spans 14 amino acids. Germline V gene sequence: CDR1 SGHNT, CDR2 YYREEE (reference sequence). J was trimmed by 0 bases and V by 4 bases; bases with no gene match: 3.

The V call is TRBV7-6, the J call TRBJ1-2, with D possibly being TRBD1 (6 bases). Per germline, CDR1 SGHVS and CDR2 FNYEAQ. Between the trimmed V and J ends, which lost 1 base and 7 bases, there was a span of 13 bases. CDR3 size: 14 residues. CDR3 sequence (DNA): TGTGCCAGCAGCTTAGGAGGGGGAACGTTTGGCTACACCTTC. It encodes CASSLGGGTFGYTF.

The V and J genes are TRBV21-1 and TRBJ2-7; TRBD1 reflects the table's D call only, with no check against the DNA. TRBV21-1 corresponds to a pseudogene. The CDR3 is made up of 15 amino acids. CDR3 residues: CASSKVPYRGREQYF. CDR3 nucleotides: TGTGCCAGCAGCAAAGTCCCCTACAGGGGGAGAGAGCAGTACTTC.

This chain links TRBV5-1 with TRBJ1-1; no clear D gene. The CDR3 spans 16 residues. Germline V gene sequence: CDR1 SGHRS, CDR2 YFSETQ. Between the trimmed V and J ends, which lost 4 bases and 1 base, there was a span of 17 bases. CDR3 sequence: CASSPFLEGTNTEAFF. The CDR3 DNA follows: TGCGCCAGCAGCCCCTTTTTAGAGGGTACGAACACTGAAGCTTTCTTT.

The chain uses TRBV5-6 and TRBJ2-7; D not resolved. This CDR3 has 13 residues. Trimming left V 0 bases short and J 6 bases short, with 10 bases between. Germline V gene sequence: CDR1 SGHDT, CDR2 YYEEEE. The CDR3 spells CASSLALGSEQYF. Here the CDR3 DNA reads TGTGCCAGCAGCTTGGCGCTAGGTAGCGAGCAGTACTTC.

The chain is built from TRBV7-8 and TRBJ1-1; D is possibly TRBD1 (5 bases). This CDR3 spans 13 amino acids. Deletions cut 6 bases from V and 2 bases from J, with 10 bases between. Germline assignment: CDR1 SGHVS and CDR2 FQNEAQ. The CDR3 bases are TGTGCCAGCAGAATGCGGGACAACACTGAAGCTTTCTTT. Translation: CASRMRDNTEAFF.

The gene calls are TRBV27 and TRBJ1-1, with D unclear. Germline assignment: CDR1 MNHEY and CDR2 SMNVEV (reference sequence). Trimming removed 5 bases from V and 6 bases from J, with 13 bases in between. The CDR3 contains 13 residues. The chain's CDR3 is CASSPRVVAEAFF. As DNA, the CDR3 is TGTGCCAGCAGTCCCCGGGTGGTAGCTGAAGCTTTCTTT.

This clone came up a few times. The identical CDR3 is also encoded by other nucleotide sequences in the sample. The DNA for the CDR3 is TGTGCCAGCTCACCGGACAGGGGGGGCAATCAGCCCCAGCATTTT. It translates to CASSPDRGGNQPQHF. The chain combines TRBV18 with TRBJ1-5; 10 nucleotides align to TRBD1. The CDR3 consists of 15 residues. Per the germline V gene, CDR1 is KGHSH and CDR2 is LQKENI. With V trimmed by 3 bases and J by 2 bases, 1 base remained unmatched.

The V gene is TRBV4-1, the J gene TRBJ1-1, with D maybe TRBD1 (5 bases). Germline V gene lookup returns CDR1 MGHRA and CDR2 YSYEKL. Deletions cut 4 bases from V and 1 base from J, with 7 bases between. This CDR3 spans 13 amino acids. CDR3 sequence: CASSLTENTEAFF. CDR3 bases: TGCGCCAGCAGCCTGACAGAGAACACTGAAGCTTTCTTT.

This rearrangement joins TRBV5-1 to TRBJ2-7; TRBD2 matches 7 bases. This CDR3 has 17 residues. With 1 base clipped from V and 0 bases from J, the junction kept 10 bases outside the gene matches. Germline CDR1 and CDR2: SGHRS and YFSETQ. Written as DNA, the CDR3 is TGCGCCAGCAGCTTGCCCAGCGGGGCGTCGAGCTCCTACGAGCAGTACTTC. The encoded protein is CASSLPSGASSSYEQYF.

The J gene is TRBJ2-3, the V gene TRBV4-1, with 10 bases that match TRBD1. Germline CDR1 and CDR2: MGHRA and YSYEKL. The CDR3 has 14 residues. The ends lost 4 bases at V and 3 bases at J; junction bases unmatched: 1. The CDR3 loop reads CASSLDRGTDTQYF. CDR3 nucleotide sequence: TGCGCCAGCAGCCTGGACAGGGGGACAGATACGCAGTATTTT.

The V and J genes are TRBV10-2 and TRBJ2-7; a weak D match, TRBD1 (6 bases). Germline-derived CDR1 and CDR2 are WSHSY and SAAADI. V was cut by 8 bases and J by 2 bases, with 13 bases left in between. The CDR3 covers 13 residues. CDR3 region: CASAGTTTYEQYF. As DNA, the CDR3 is TGCGCCAGCGCCGGGACAACAACCTACGAGCAGTACTTC.

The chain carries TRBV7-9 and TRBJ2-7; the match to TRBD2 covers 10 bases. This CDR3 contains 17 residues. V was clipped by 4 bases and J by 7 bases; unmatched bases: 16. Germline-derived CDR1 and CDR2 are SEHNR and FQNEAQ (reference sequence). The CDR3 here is CASSSPGGAGGLGEQYF. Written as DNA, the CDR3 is TGTGCCAGCAGCTCCCCCGGGGGAGCGGGGGGGCTTGGAGAGCAGTACTTC.

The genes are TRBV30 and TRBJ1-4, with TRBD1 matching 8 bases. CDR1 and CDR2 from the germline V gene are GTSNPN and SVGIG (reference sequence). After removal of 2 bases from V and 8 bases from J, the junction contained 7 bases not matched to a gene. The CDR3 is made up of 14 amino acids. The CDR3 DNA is TGTGCCTGGAGTTTATCAGGGGGCCGAGAAAAACTGTTTTTT. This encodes CAWSLSGGREKLFF.

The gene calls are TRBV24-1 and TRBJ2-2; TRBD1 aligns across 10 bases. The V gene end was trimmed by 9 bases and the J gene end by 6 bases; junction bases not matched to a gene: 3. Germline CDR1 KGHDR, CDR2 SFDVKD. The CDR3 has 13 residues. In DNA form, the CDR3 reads TGTGCCACCGCCGGGACAGGGGCCGGGGAGCTGTTTTTT. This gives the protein CATAGTGAGELFF.

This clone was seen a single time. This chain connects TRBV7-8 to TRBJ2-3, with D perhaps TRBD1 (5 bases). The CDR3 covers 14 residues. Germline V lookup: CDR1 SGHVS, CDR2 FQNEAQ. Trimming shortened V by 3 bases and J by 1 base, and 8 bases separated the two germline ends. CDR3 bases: TGTGCCAGCAGCTTCGTCAGGGGCACAGATACGCAGTATTTT. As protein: CASSFVRGTDTQYF.